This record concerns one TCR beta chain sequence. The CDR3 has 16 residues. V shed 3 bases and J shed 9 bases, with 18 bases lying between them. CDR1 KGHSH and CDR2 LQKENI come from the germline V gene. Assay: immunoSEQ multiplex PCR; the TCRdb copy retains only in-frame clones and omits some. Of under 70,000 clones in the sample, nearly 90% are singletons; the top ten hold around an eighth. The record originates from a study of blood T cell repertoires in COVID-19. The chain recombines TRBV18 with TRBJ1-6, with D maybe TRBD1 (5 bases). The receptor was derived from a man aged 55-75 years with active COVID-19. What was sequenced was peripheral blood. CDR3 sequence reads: CASSPAKAGMSSPLHF. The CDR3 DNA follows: TGTGCCAGCTCACCCGCCAAAGCAGGGATGAGTTCACCCCTCCACTTT.